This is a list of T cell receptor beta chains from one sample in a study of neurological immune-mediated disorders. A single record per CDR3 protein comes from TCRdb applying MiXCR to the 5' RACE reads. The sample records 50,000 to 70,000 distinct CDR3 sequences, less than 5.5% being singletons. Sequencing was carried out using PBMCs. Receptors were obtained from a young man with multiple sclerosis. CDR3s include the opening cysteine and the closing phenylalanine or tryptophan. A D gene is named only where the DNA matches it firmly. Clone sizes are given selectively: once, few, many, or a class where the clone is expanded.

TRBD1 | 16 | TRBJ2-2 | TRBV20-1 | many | CSASGDRGANTGELFF | TGCAGTGCTAGTGGGGACAGGGGCGCGAACACCGGGGAGCTGTTTTTT
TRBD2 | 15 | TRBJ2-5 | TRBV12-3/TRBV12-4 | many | CASSYLAGGLETQYF | TGTGCCAGCAGCTACCTAGCGGGGGGCCTAGAGACCCAGTACTTC
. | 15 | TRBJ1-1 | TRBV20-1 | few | CSARGGSGALSEAFF | TGCAGTGCTAGAGGGGGATCCGGGGCCCTCTCTGAAGCTTTCTTT
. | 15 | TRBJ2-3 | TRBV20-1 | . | CSAAHLTKTTDTQYF | TGCAGTGCCGCCCACCTGACTAAAACCACAGATACGCAGTATTTT
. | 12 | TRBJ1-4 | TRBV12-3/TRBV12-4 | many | CASSQAAEKLFF | TGTGCCAGCAGCCAAGCGGCCGAAAAACTGTTTTTT
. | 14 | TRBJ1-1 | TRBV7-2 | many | CASSLVQVPGEAFF | TGTGCCAGCAGCTTAGTGCAGGTTCCAGGGGAAGCTTTCTTT
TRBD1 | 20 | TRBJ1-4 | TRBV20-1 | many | CSARALPGQGAGATNEKLFF | TGCAGTGCTAGAGCTTTACCGGGACAGGGGGCAGGAGCAACTAATGAAAAACTGTTTTTT
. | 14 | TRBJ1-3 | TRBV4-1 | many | CASSQEGLGNTIYF | TGCGCCAGCAGCCAAGAAGGGCTTGGAAACACCATATATTTT
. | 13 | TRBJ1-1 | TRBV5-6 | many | CASSWEVNTEAFF | TGTGCCAGCAGCTGGGAGGTAAACACTGAAGCTTTCTTT
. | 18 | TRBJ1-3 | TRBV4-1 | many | CASSQPAGGGNSGNTIYF | TGCGCCAGCAGCCAACCGGCGGGAGGAGGGAACTCTGGAAACACCATATATTTT
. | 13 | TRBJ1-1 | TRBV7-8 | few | CASSLAMGTEAFF | TGTGCCAGCAGCTTAGCGATGGGCACTGAAGCTTTCTTT
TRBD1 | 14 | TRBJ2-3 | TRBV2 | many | CASVRTGSADTQYF | TGTGCCAGTGTCCGGACAGGGAGCGCAGATACGCAGTATTTT
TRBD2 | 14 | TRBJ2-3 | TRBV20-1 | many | CSAFSGVSTDTQYF | TGCAGTGCCTTCAGCGGGGTGAGCACAGATACGCAGTATTTT
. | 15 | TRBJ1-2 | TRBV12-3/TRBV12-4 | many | CASSSLRRGGYGYTF | TGTGCCAGCAGTTCTCTTCGGAGGGGAGGCTATGGCTACACCTTC
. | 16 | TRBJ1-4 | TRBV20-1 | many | CSARWWLPATNEKLFF | TGCAGTGCTAGATGGTGGCTCCCTGCAACTAATGAAAAACTGTTTTTT
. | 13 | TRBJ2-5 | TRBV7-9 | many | CASSLVGEETQYF | TGTGCCAGCAGCTTAGTTGGGGAAGAGACCCAGTACTTC
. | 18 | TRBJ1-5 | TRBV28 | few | CASSETDEWGDSNQPQNF | TGTGCCAGCAGTGAGACCGATGAATGGGGGGATAGCAATCAGCCCCAGAATTTT
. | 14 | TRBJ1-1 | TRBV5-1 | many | CASNPLGGFTEAFF | TGCGCCAGCAATCCCCTGGGGGGTTTCACTGAAGCTTTCTTT
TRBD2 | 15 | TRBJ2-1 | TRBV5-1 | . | CASSLRPSGGNEQFF | TGCGCCAGCAGCTTAAGGCCTAGCGGGGGAAATGAGCAGTTCTTC
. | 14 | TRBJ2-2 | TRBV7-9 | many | CASSLGQAAGELFF | TGTGCCAGCAGCTTAGGGCAGGCGGCCGGGGAGCTGTTTTTT
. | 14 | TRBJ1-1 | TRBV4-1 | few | CASSQRRVDTEAFF | TGCGCCAGCAGCCAGCGCAGGGTAGACACTGAAGCTTTCTTT
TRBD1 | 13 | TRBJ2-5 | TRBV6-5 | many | CASSYTGTGTQYF | TGTGCCAGCAGTTACACAGGGACAGGGACCCAGTACTTC
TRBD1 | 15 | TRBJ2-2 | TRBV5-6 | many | CASSSGTGNTGELFF | TGTGCCAGCAGCTCCGGGACAGGGAACACCGGGGAGCTGTTTTTT
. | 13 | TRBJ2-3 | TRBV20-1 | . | CSALGGAADTQYF | TGCAGTGCCCTGGGGGGGGCAGCAGATACGCAGTATTTT
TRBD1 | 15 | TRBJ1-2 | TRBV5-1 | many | CASSLGARGHDGYTF | TGCGCCAGCAGCTTAGGGGCCAGGGGGCACGATGGCTACACCTTC
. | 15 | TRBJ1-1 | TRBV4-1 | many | CASSQYITLNTEAFF | TGCGCCAGCAGCCAATATATCACACTGAACACTGAAGCTTTCTTT
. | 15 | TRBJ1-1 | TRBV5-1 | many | CASSLTGPLRRESFF | TGCGCCAGCAGCTTGACTGGCCCCCTCAGGCGGGAGTCTTTCTTT
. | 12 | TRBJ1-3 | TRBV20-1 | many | CSARTAGNTIYF | TGCAGTGCTAGGACAGCTGGAAACACCATATATTTT
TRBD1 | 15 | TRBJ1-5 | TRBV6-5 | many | CASSLQGASGQPQHF | TGTGCCAGCAGCCTACAGGGGGCTTCGGGTCAGCCCCAGCATTTT
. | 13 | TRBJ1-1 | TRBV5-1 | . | CASSLAFGTEAFF | TGCGCCAGCAGCTTGGCTTTCGGTACTGAAGCTTTCTTT
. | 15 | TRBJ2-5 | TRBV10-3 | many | CAISEFKAGEETQYF | TGTGCCATCAGTGAGTTTAAAGCTGGGGAAGAGACCCAGTACTTC
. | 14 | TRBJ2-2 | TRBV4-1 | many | CASSLGVSYGELFF | TGCGCCAGCAGCCTGGGGGTGTCGTACGGGGAGCTGTTTTTT
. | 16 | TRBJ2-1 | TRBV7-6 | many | CASSNSNRGSGNEQFF | TGTGCCAGCAGCAACTCCAACCGGGGATCGGGCAATGAGCAGTTCTTC
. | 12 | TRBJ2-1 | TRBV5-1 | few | CASSSPGNEQFF | TGCGCCAGCAGCTCCCCCGGCAATGAGCAGTTCTTC
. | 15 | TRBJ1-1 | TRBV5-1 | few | CASTGATTLNTEAFF | TGCGCCAGCACCGGGGCAACGACTTTGAACACTGAAGCTTTCTTT
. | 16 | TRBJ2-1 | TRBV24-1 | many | CATSDEGQTRYNEQFF | TGTGCCACCAGTGATGAAGGACAGACCCGCTACAATGAGCAGTTCTTC
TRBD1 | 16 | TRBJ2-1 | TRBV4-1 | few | CASSQRQGEVNNEQFF | TGCGCCAGCAGCCAAAGACAGGGGGAAGTCAACAATGAGCAGTTCTTC
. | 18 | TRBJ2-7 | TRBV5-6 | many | CASSLAGQTDRSSYEQYF | TGTGCCAGCAGCTTGGCCGGGCAGACCGATAGGAGCTCCTACGAGCAGTACTTC
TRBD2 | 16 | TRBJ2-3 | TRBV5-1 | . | CASSLTGGIASDTQYF | TGCGCCAGCAGCTTAACGGGGGGAATCGCGTCAGATACGCAGTATTTT
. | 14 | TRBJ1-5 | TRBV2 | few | CASRGTGLGQPQHF | TGTGCCAGCAGGGGAACAGGGTTAGGCCAGCCCCAGCATTTT
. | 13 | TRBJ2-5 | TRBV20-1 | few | CSAETQYQETQYF | TGCAGTGCAGAAACACAGTACCAAGAGACCCAGTACTTC
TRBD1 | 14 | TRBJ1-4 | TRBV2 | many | CASRKGTGGEKLFF | TGTGCCAGCAGGAAGGGGACAGGCGGTGAAAAACTGTTTTTT
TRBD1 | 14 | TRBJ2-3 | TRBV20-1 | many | CSARQGDFTDTQYF | TGCAGTGCTAGACAGGGGGATTTCACAGATACGCAGTATTTT
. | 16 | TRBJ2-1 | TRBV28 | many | CASSPAHYRQDNEQFF | TGTGCCAGCAGTCCGGCCCATTACCGACAGGACAATGAGCAGTTCTTC
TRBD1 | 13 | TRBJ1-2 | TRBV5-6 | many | CASSFRTGDGYTF | TGTGCCAGCAGCTTCAGGACAGGGGATGGCTACACCTTC
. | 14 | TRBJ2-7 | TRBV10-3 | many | CAISTRGGSYEQYF | TGTGCCATCAGTACCCGAGGGGGCTCCTACGAGCAGTACTTC
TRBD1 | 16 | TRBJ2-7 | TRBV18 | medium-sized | CASSPPGTGVLYEQYF | TGTGCCAGCTCACCCCCCGGGACAGGGGTCCTCTACGAGCAGTACTTC